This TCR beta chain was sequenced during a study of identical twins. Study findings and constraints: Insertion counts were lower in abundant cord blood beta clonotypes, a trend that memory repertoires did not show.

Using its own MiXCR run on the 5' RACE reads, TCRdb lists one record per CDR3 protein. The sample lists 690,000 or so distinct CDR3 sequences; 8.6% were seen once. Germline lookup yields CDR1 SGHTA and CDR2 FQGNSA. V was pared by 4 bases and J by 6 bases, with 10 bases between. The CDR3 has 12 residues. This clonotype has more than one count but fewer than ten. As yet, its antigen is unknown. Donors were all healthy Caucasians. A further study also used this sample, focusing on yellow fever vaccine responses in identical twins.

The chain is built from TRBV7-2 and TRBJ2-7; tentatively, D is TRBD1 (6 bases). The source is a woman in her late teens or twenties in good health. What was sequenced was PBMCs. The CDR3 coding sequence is TGTGCCAGCAGCTCTTGGGACATCGAGCAGTACTTC. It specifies CASSSWDIEQYF.